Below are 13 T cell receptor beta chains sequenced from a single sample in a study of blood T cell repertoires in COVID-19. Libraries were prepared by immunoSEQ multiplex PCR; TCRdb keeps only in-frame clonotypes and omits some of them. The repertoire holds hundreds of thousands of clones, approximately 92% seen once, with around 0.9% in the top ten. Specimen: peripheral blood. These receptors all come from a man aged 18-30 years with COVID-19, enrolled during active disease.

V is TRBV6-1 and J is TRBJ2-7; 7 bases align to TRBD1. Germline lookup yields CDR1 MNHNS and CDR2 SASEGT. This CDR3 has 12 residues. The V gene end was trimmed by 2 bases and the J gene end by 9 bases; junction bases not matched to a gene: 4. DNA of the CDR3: TGTGCCAGCAGTGAATCGACAGGGAGGCAGTACTTC. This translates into CASSESTGRQYF.

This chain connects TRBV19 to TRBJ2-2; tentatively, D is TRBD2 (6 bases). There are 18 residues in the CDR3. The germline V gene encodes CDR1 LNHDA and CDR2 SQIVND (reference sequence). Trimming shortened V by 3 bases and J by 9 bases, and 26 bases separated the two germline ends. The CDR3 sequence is CASSISGLPSITRRELFF. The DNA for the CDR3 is TGTGCCAGTAGTATCTCGGGACTTCCATCTATTACACGCAGGGAGCTGTTTTTT.

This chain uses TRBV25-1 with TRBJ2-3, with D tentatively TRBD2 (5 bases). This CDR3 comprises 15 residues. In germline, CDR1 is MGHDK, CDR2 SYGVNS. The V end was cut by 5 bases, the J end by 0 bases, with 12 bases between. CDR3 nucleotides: TGTGCCAGCAGTCCAGGACTTATAAGCACAGATACGCAGTATTTT. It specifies CASSPGLISTDTQYF.

Here the CDR3 reads CASSLMAPGQGRGNQPQHF. The CDR3 DNA follows: TGTGCCAGCTCACTCATGGCACCGGGACAGGGACGGGGGAATCAGCCCCAGCATTTT. This sequence joins TRBV18 and TRBJ1-5, with TRBD1 matching over 9 bases. The CDR3 extends over 19 amino acids. The V segment lost 4 bases and the J segment 4 bases; nucleotides outside the gene matches: 17. Per the germline V gene, CDR1 is KGHSH and CDR2 is LQKENI.

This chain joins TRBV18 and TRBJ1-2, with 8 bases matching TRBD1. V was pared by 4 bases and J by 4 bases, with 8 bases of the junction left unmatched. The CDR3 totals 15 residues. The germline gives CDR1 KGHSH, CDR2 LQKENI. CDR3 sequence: CASSQDRETLYGYTF. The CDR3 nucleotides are TGTGCCAGCTCACAGGACAGGGAGACCCTCTATGGCTACACCTTC.

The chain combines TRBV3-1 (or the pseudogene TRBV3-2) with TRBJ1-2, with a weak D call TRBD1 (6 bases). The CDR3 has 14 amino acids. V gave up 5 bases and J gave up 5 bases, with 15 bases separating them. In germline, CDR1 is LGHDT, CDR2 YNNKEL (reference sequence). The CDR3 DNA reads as TGTGCCAGCAGCGACTCCGGGACAAGGTATGGCTACACCTTC. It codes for CASSDSGTRYGYTF.

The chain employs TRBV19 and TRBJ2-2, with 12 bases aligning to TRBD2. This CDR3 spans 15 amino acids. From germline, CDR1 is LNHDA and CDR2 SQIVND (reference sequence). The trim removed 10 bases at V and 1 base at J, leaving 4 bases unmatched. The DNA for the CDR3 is TGTGCCACCACGGGACTAGCGGGGAACACCGGGGAGCTGTTTTTT. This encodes CATTGLAGNTGELFF.

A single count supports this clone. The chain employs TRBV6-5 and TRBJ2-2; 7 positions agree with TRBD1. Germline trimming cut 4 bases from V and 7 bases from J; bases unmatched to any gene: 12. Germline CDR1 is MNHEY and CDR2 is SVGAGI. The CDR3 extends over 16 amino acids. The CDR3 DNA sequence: TGTGCCAGCAGTTTTCGGTCGCAGGGGGTCGGCGGGGAGCTGTTTTTT. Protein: CASSFRSQGVGGELFF.

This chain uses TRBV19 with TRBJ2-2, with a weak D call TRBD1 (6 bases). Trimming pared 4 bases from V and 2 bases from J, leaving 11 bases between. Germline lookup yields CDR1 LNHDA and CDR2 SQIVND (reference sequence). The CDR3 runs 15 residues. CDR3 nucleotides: TGTGCCAGTAGTAAAGGGACACTTAACACCGGGGAGCTGTTTTTT. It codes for CASSKGTLNTGELFF.

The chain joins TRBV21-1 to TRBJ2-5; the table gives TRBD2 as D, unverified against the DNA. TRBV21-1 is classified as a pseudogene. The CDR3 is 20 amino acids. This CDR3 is CASSKVFGLVKGTSEETQYF. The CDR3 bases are TGTGCCAGCAGCAAAGTTTTCGGCCTAGTGAAAGGGACTAGCGAAGAGACCCAGTACTTC.

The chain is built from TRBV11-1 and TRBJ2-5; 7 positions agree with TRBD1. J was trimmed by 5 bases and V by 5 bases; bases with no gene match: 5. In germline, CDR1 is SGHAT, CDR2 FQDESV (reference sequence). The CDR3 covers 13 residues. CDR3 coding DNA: TGTGCCAGCAGCCCCGGGACAGCGGAGACCCAGTACTTC. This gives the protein CASSPGTAETQYF.

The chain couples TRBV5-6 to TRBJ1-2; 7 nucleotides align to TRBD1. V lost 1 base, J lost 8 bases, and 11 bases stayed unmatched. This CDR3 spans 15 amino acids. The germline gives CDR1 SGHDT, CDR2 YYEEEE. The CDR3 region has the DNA TGTGCCAGCAGCTTGTCGGGGACAGTCGGACGCGGCTACACCTTC. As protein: CASSLSGTVGRGYTF.

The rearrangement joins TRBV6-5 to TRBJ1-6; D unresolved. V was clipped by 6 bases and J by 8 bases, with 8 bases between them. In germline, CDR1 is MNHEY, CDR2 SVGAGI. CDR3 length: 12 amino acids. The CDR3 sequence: CASRAGYSPLHF. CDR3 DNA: TGTGCCAGCAGGGCCGGGTATTCACCCCTCCACTTT.